Listed here are 22 T cell receptor beta chains from one sample, sequenced in a study of long-term antiretroviral therapy in people with HIV. Researchers report immunoSEQ v3.0 was run at survey level. Sequenced by immunoSEQ multiplex PCR; TCRdb stores in-frame clones only, minus some. The sample lists roughly 40,000 clones, approximately 86% seen once, with around 3.9% in the top ten. The sequencing used unsorted PBMCs, collected just before starting antiretroviral therapy. The source of these receptors is a woman between 18 and 29 years old with HIV.

The chain uses TRBV28 and TRBJ1-5; TRBD1 is a possible D gene (5 bases). CDR1 and CDR2 (germline): MDHEN, SYDVKM. V dropped 5 bases and J dropped 0 bases, with 14 bases sitting between them. This CDR3 comprises 16 residues. The DNA of the CDR3 is TGTGCCAGCAGTCCCCGTTGGAGGGGTAGCAATCAGCCCCAGCATTTT. Protein: CASSPRWRGSNQPQHF.

J is TRBJ1-2 and V is TRBV2, with 7 bases aligning to TRBD1. V shed 11 bases, J shed 4 bases, and the junction held 10 bases outside the gene matches. The CDR3 extends over 13 amino acids. From germline, CDR1 is SNHLY and CDR2 FYNNEI. The CDR3 sequence is CAGDRDFGYGYTF. CDR3 nucleotides: TGTGCCGGAGACAGGGACTTCGGCTATGGCTACACCTTC.

This clone was observed a single time. CDR3 DNA sequence: TGCGCCAGCAGCTTGAGCGGACAGAACACCGGGGAGCTGTTTTTT. It is translated as CASSLSGQNTGELFF. The J gene is TRBJ2-2, the V gene TRBV5-1; D may match TRBD1 or TRBD2 (5 bases each). Germline CDR1 is SGHRS and CDR2 is YFSETQ. This CDR3 has 15 residues. Trimming took off 1 base at V and 1 base at J, with 8 bases between the two ends.

The V gene is TRBV7-9, the J gene TRBJ1-4, with D unclear. Germline V lookup: CDR1 SEHNR, CDR2 FQNEAQ (reference sequence). V lost 1 base, J lost 10 bases, and 7 bases lay in between. The length of the CDR3 is 12 residues. CDR3 sequence (DNA): TGTGCCAGCAGCTTAGATCTAGGAAAACTGTTTTTT. It codes for CASSLDLGKLFF.

The CDR3 nucleotides read TGTGCCAGCAGTTATGGGTCAGGGCCCTACGAGCAGTACTTC. Protein product: CASSYGSGPYEQYF. The V gene is TRBV6-5, the J gene TRBJ2-7, with a possible D match to TRBD1 (5 bases). The V gene's germline CDR1 is MNHEY and CDR2 SVGAGI. The V end lost 3 bases, the J end lost 2 bases, and 11 bases lay between the germline ends. The CDR3 contains 14 residues.

This clone was seen once. The chain carries TRBV5-1 and TRBJ1-2, with D tentatively TRBD1 (6 bases). CDR1 and CDR2 (germline): SGHRS, YFSETQ. The CDR3 has 14 amino acids. Deletions cut 1 base from V and 8 bases from J, with 15 bases between. CDR3 protein: CASSLIGQPGGYTF. For the CDR3, the DNA is TGCGCCAGCAGCTTGATTGGACAGCCGGGAGGCTACACCTTC. Drawing the rest from reference TRBV5-1 and TRBJ1-2, the complete variable domain is KAGVTQTPRYLIKTRGQQVTLSCSPISGHRSVSWYQQTPGQGLQFLFEYFSETQRNKGNFPGRFSGRQFSNSRSEMNVSTLELGDSALYLCASSLIGQPGGYTFGSGTRLTVV.

V usage is TRBV5-4 and J usage is TRBJ2-3, with TRBD2 matching over 8 bases. J lost 8 bases, V lost 2 bases, and 16 bases had no gene match. Germline CDR1 and CDR2: SGHNT and YYREEE (reference sequence). The CDR3 runs to 17 residues. The CDR3 loop is CASSFRGAGGGAVTQYF. CDR3 coding DNA: TGTGCCAGCAGCTTCCGAGGGGCGGGAGGAGGAGCGGTTACGCAGTATTTT.

The rearrangement links TRBV2 to TRBJ1-3; unclear D gene. Germline CDR1 is SNHLY and CDR2 is FYNNEI. The CDR3 is 14 residues long. V shed 4 bases and J shed 2 bases, with 9 bases lying between them. CDR3 nucleotides: TGTGCCAGCAGTGTCGACATTACTGGAAACACCATATATTTT. Protein sequence: CASSVDITGNTIYF.

Comment on this clone: In the same sample, other DNA sequences code for this CDR3. The chain uses TRBV5-1 and TRBJ2-3; D not resolved. This CDR3 has 15 amino acids. The V gene lost 0 bases and the J gene lost 0 bases, with 8 bases spanning the gap. Germline values: CDR1 SGHRS, CDR2 YFSETQ. The CDR3 loop reads CASSLERASTDTQYF. CDR3 sequence (DNA): TGCGCCAGCAGCTTGGAGCGCGCCAGCACAGATACGCAGTATTTT.

This clone was seen once. The chain is built from TRBV5-1 and TRBJ1-6; a weak D match, TRBD1 (6 bases). Germline CDR1 and CDR2: SGHRS and YFSETQ. There are 15 residues in the CDR3. The V end lost 4 bases, the J end lost 7 bases, and 15 bases lay between the germline ends. In nucleotides, the CDR3 is TGCGCCAGCAGCGTGGGGGCGGGTTCGAATTCACCCCTCCACTTT. This codes for CASSVGAGSNSPLHF.

V and J are TRBV14 and TRBJ2-1, with D perhaps TRBD2 (6 bases). V lost 0 bases, J lost 8 bases, and 14 bases lay in between. Per germline, CDR1 SGHDN and CDR2 FVKESK. The CDR3 covers 15 residues. CDR3 sequence reads: CASSQDRGGAHEQFF. The CDR3 coding sequence is TGTGCCAGCAGCCAAGATAGAGGAGGGGCCCATGAGCAGTTCTTC.

The table lists this clone with a count of one. The chain carries TRBV7-2 and TRBJ2-2; D not resolved. CDR1 SGHTA and CDR2 FQGNSA come from the germline V gene. V lost 3 bases, J lost 6 bases, and 5 bases lay in between. The CDR3 consists of 12 residues. The CDR3 here is CASSFPPGELFF. CDR3 nucleotides: TGTGCCAGCAGCTTCCCACCCGGGGAGCTGTTTTTT.

The V gene is TRBV29-1, the J gene TRBJ2-2; D tentatively fits TRBD1 or TRBD2 (5 bases each). Trimming shortened V by 7 bases and J by 6 bases, and 18 bases separated the two germline ends. CDR1 and CDR2 (germline): SQVTM, ANQGSEA. The CDR3 sequence is 14 residues long. CDR3 loop: CSAGQLRGAGELFF. CDR3 nucleotide sequence: TGCAGCGCAGGACAATTGAGGGGAGCCGGGGAGCTGTTTTTT.

The chain uses TRBV7-3 and TRBJ1-1; 7 bases match TRBD1. Germline CDR1 is SGHTA and CDR2 is FQGTGA. The CDR3 runs 19 residues. After removal of 3 bases from V and 9 bases from J, the junction contained 25 bases not matched to a gene. DNA of the CDR3: TGTGCCAGCAGCTTGAGCCCCCGGACTCTAGGGGGCCCCCAGGGGAAAGCTTTCTTT. It codes for CASSLSPRTLGGPQGKAFF.

CDR3 residues: CASSQGQLNQPQHF. The CDR3 nucleotides read TGCGCCAGCAGCCAAGGGCAGCTGAATCAGCCCCAGCATTTT. The chain couples TRBV4-1 to TRBJ1-5, with D unresolved. This CDR3 is 14 amino acids long. Germline V lookup: CDR1 MGHRA, CDR2 YSYEKL. Deletions cut 1 base from V and 4 bases from J, with 8 bases between.

V and J are TRBV4-1 and TRBJ1-4, with D tentatively TRBD1 (5 bases). This CDR3 has 14 residues. V dropped 1 base and J dropped 8 bases, with 11 bases sitting between them. The germline gives CDR1 MGHRA, CDR2 YSYEKL. CDR3 coding DNA: TGCGCCAGCAGCCAAGTTGGGGCAGGAGAAAAACTGTTTTTT. Translating it yields CASSQVGAGEKLFF.

The V and J genes are TRBV2 and TRBJ1-1; D remains ambiguous. Germline-derived CDR1 and CDR2 are SNHLY and FYNNEI. The CDR3 has 14 residues. V was clipped by 3 bases and J by 4 bases, with 12 bases between them. CDR3 region: CASSDVRPFTEAFF. The CDR3 DNA reads TGTGCCAGCAGTGATGTTCGCCCTTTCACTGAAGCTTTCTTT.

The J gene is TRBJ1-5, the V gene TRBV10-3; TRBD1 matches 9 bases. Germline CDR1 is ENHRY and CDR2 is SYGVKD. This CDR3 spans 15 amino acids. The ends lost 5 bases at V and 4 bases at J; junction bases unmatched: 6. The CDR3 DNA follows: TGTGCCATCAGTCGGACAGGGGAGGTGAATCAGCCCCAGCATTTT. It codes for CAISRTGEVNQPQHF.

A word on this clone: The sample contains more than one DNA sequence encoding this CDR3. CDR3 amino acids: CASSQEGTGAYEQYF. The CDR3 DNA sequence: TGCGCCAGCAGCCAAGAAGGGACAGGGGCCTACGAGCAGTACTTC. This rearrangement joins TRBV4-3 to TRBJ2-7; 10 bases are shared with TRBD1. Losses at the gene ends were 0 bases for V and 2 bases for J; bases not matched to a gene: 1. Germline assignment: CDR1 LGHNA and CDR2 YSLEER. This CDR3 is built from 15 residues.

The V gene is TRBV19, the J gene TRBJ2-4, with TRBD1 identical over 7 bases. Germline V lookup: CDR1 LNHDA, CDR2 SQIVND (reference sequence). The CDR3 runs to 15 residues. The junction had 11 bases not matched to a gene; V was cut back by 7 bases and J by 5 bases. The CDR3 here is CASTHQGVAENIQYF. DNA of the CDR3: TGTGCCAGTACCCACCAGGGGGTAGCTGAAAACATTCAGTACTTC.

This sequence joins TRBV9 and TRBJ2-7; D might be TRBD2 (5 bases). This CDR3 spans 17 amino acids. From germline, CDR1 is SGDLS and CDR2 YYNGEE. V dropped 2 bases and J dropped 3 bases, with 21 bases sitting between them. The DNA of the CDR3 is TGTGCCAGCAGCGTGGAGGCAGGCTCTAGACCAAACTACGAGCAGTACTTC. Translating it yields CASSVEAGSRPNYEQYF.

This chain links TRBV6-4 with TRBJ2-7; 10 bases line up with TRBD1. Germline V lookup: CDR1 MRHNA, CDR2 SNTAGT. This CDR3 is 19 amino acids long. Losses at the gene ends were 5 bases for V and 2 bases for J; bases not matched to a gene: 18. Here the CDR3 DNA reads TGTGCCAGCAGTCCGCGTGAGACAGGGGGCCTTACCTTTACCTACGAGCAGTACTTC. The encoded protein is CASSPRETGGLTFTYEQYF.